This T cell receptor (beta chain) derives from a study of CD8+CD57+ T cells in acquired aplastic anemia. About the research overall: Sorted cells (CD4+ and CD8+) yielded DNA amounts that averaged 3.2 ug. The study, taken as a whole, reports: The study found no significant CD8+ Simpson's diversity difference between patients and controls.

The template used for profiling TCR beta VDJ and CDR3 was genomic DNA. TCRdb redid the calling of the reads with MiXCR, one entry per CDR3 protein. This table has about 98,000 distinct CDR3 sequences, around 68% appearing once. Comment on this clonotype: Its antigen is not identified.

Germline lookup yields CDR1 LNHDA and CDR2 SQIVND (reference sequence). The CDR3 is 13 residues long. V lost 2 bases, J lost 7 bases, and 11 bases lay in between. Whoever was chosen for sequencing had shown CD8+CD57+ cell expansion by flow cytometry. Severe acquired aplastic anemia was the diagnosis recorded for all patients. Input material: sorted CD4+, CD8+, or CD8+CD57+ T cells (not recorded which) from PBMCs. J is TRBJ1-2 and V is TRBV19, with D unresolved. The TCR originated in a human donor with aplastic anemia. Here the CDR3 DNA reads TGTGCCAGTAGTATACTCGCCGGGTCTGGCTACACCTTC. As protein: CASSILAGSGYTF.